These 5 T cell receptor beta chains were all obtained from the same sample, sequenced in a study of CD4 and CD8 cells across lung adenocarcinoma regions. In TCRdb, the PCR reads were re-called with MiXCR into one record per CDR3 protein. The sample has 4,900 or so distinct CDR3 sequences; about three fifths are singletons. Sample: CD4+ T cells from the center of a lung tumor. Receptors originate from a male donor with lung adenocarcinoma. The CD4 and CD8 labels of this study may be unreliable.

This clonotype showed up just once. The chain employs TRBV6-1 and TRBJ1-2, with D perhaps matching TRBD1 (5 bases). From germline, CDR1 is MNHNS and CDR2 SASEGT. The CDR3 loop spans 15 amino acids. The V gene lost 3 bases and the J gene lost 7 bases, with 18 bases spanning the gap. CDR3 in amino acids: CASSDPQGSGRGYTF. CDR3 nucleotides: TGTGCCAGCAGTGATCCCCAGGGAAGCGGGCGTGGCTACACCTTC.

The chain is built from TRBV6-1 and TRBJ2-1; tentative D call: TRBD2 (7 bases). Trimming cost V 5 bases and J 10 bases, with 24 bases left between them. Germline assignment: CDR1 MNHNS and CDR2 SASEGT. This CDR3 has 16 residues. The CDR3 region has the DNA TGTGCCAGCAGTCGTAAACAGGGAGGGGAGGTTGGAGAGCAGTTCTTC. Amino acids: CASSRKQGGEVGEQFF.

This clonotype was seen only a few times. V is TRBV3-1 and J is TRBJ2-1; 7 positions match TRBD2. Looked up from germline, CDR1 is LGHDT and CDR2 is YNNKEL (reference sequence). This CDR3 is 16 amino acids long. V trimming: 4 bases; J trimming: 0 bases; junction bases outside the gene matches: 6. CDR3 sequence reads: CASSLPTSRSYNEQFF. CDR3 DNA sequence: TGTGCCAGCAGCCTTCCGACTAGCCGCTCCTACAATGAGCAGTTCTTC.

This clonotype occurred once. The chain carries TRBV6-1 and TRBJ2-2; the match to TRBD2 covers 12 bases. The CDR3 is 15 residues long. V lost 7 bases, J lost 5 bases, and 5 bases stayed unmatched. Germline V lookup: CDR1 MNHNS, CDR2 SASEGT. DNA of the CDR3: TGTGCCAGCAAAAGACTAGCGGGAGTTACCGGGGAGCTGTTTTTT. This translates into CASKRLAGVTGELFF.

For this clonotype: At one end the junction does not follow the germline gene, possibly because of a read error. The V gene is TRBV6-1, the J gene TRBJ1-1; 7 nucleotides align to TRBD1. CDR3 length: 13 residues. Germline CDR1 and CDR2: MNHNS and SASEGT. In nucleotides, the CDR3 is TGTGCCAGCAACGAAGACAGGGCCTCTGGCGCTTTCTTC. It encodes CASNEDRASGAFF.